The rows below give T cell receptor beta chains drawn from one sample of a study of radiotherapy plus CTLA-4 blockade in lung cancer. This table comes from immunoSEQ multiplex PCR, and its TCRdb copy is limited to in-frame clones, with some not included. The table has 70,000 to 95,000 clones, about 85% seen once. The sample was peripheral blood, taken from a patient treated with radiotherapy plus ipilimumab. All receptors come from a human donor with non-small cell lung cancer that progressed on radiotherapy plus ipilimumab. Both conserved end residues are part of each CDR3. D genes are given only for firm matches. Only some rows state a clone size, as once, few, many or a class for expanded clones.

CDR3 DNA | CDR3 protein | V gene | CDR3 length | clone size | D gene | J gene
TGTGCCTGGAGGAGGAAGGACAGCGGGAATGAAAAACTGTTTTTT | CAWRRKDSGNEKLFF | TRBV30 | 15 | . | . | TRBJ1-4
TGTGCCAGCAGTTTTGGACTACAGGGAAAGGACGAGCAGTACTTC | CASSFGLQGKDEQYF | TRBV27 | 15 | . | . | TRBJ2-7
TGTGCCAGCAGTCCCTATGGTCGACAGGGGGCAGAACTGTTTTTT | CASSPYGRQGAELFF | TRBV7-2 | 15 | . | TRBD1 | TRBJ1-4
TGTGCCAGTAAGGCGGGGACCGTGAATGGCTACACCTTC | CASKAGTVNGYTF | TRBV19 | 13 | few | . | TRBJ1-2
TGTGCCAGCAGCTTGCACCCCACAGGTGGGACCCAGTACTTC | CASSLHPTGGTQYF | TRBV5-4 | 14 | . | . | TRBJ2-5
TGTGCCAGCAGCTTAGCCGGGACCTACAATGAGCAGTTCTTC | CASSLAGTYNEQFF | TRBV11-2 | 14 | . | . | TRBJ2-1
TGTGCCAGCAGCTTACGAGGGTTTTACACAGATACGCAGTATTTT | CASSLRGFYTDTQYF | TRBV7-9 | 15 | . | . | TRBJ2-3
TGCAGCGTTGACAGGGTCAGGGAGCAGTACTTC | CSVDRVREQYF | TRBV29-1 | 11 | . | . | TRBJ2-7
TGTGCCAGCAGCGAATCACAGGAGACCCAGTACTTC | CASSESQETQYF | TRBV6-6 | 12 | . | . | TRBJ2-5
TGTGCCAGCAGTTACTCGAGGGCAAACACTGAAGCTTTCTTT | CASSYSRANTEAFF | TRBV6-5 | 14 | . | . | TRBJ1-1
TGCGCCAGCAGCTCCCTGTTGACAGGGGAGGGGACTGAAGCTTTCTTT | CASSSLLTGEGTEAFF | TRBV5-1 | 16 | . | TRBD1 | TRBJ1-1
TGTGCCAGCGAACAGGGGTTTGGCACTGAAGCTTTCTTT | CASEQGFGTEAFF | TRBV6-1 | 13 | . | TRBD1 | TRBJ1-1
TGTGCCAGCAGCGTAGTGGCCGGGGAGCTGTTTTTT | CASSVVAGELFF | TRBV9 | 12 | . | . | TRBJ2-2
TGTGCCAGCAGCCCTCGTAGCACACCGGATGGCTACACCTTC | CASSPRSTPDGYTF | TRBV7-3 | 14 | few | . | TRBJ1-2
TGTGCCAGCAGTCCCGCCCCCTCGGAAGCGTCTTCAACCCAGTACTTC | CASSPAPSEASSTQYF | TRBV6-6 | 16 | . | . | TRBJ2-5
TGTGCCAGCACCACGGGCAGTAGGGATCAGCCCCAGCATTTT | CASTTGSRDQPQHF | TRBV6-1 | 14 | . | . | TRBJ1-5
TGTGCCAGCACTATGGGGAACACTGAAGCTTTCTTT | CASTMGNTEAFF | TRBV7-9 | 12 | . | . | TRBJ1-1
TGTGCCAGCAGTCTCGGGACAGGGTGGCGTACTGAAGCTTTCTTT | CASSLGTGWRTEAFF | TRBV27 | 15 | . | TRBD1 | TRBJ1-1
TGTGCCTGGGACAGGGGAATTGCTGAAGCTTTCTTT | CAWDRGIAEAFF | TRBV30 | 12 | . | TRBD1 | TRBJ1-1
TGTGCCAGCAGCTTGGATACAGGGGCCCTAACCTACAATGAGCAGTTCTTC | CASSLDTGALTYNEQFF | TRBV5-5 | 17 | . | TRBD1 | TRBJ2-1
TGTGCCAGCAGCTTAAGGCTAGCGGGGGGACTTACCTACGAGCAGTACTTC | CASSLRLAGGLTYEQYF | TRBV7-2 | 17 | . | TRBD2 | TRBJ2-7
TGCAGCGTTGAATCCTCAGGGTACACTGAAGCTTTCTTT | CSVESSGYTEAFF | TRBV29-1 | 13 | . | . | TRBJ1-1
TGTGCCAGCAGTTTAACGCAGGGGCATGGCGGGGAGCTGTTTTTT | CASSLTQGHGGELFF | TRBV28 | 15 | once | . | TRBJ2-2
TGTGCCAGCGGGGGAGGGAGTGCCATGAACACTGAAGCTTTCTTT | CASGGGSAMNTEAFF | TRBV27 | 15 | . | . | TRBJ1-1
TGTGCCAGTAGTATTCATGCGACAGGGGGCTATGGCTACACCTTC | CASSIHATGGYGYTF | TRBV19 | 15 | once | TRBD1 | TRBJ1-2
TGCGCCAGCAGCCAATCCGCGACAACGAACACTGAAGCTTTCTTT | CASSQSATTNTEAFF | TRBV4-3 | 15 | . | . | TRBJ1-1
TGTGCCAGCAAGGGGACGGCCTACAATGAGCAGTTCTTC | CASKGTAYNEQFF | TRBV2 | 13 | . | . | TRBJ2-1
TGTGCCAGCACGGACGGCCTCTATCGCTACACCTTC | CASTDGLYRYTF | TRBV6-5 | 12 | . | . | TRBJ1-2
TGTGCCAGCAGTTCCGTTTTGGACAGAGATCAGGAGACCCAGTACTTC | CASSSVLDRDQETQYF | TRBV28 | 16 | few | . | TRBJ2-5
TGTGCCATCAGTGAGTCCGACAGCACAGATACGCAGTATTTT | CAISESDSTDTQYF | TRBV10-3 | 14 | . | . | TRBJ2-3
TGTGCCATCAGCGCACAGGGGGGTAGCAACGAGCAGTACTTC | CAISAQGGSNEQYF | TRBV10-3 | 14 | . | TRBD1 | TRBJ2-7
TGTGCCAGCAGTTTTCTCTTCACTGAAGCTTTCTTT | CASSFLFTEAFF | TRBV28 | 12 | . | . | TRBJ1-1
TGCGCCAGCAGCTTGGCCATGCTGGGGCTAGCGGGGGAGTACTCTAGCACAGATACGCAGTATTTT | CASSLAMLGLAGEYSSTDTQYF | TRBV5-1 | 22 | . | TRBD2 | TRBJ2-3
TGTGCCAGCAAGAACAGGGTCACCGGGGAGCTGTTTTTT | CASKNRVTGELFF | TRBV28 | 13 | . | . | TRBJ2-2
TGTGCCTGGAGAGCCCGGACAGGGAAGGCGAACACTGAAGCTTTCTTT | CAWRARTGKANTEAFF | TRBV30 | 16 | . | TRBD1 | TRBJ1-1
TGTGCTAGCGGCAAGGGGGCCGGGAACACCGGGGAGCTGTTTTTT | CASGKGAGNTGELFF | TRBV7-7 | 15 | . | . | TRBJ2-2
TGCGCCAGCAGCCGGAACGGCGGGCCATCTAGCACAGATACGCAGTATTTT | CASSRNGGPSSTDTQYF | TRBV5-1 | 17 | . | . | TRBJ2-3
TGTGCCACCAGCAGACAAACAGGGGTTTCACCCCTCCACTTT | CATSRQTGVSPLHF | TRBV15 | 14 | . | TRBD1 | TRBJ1-6
TGTGCCAGCTCCCCCCCCACCCTGTCGAACACCGGGGAGCTGTTTTTT | CASSPPTLSNTGELFF | TRBV18 | 16 | . | . | TRBJ2-2
TGTGCCAGCATTGACAGGGCCCAAGAGACCCAGTACTTC | CASIDRAQETQYF | TRBV2 | 13 | . | TRBD1 | TRBJ2-5
TGCGCCAGCAGCCAGGCAGGTAGCAATCAGCCCCAGCATTTT | CASSQAGSNQPQHF | TRBV4-1 | 14 | . | . | TRBJ1-5
TGTGCCAGCAGCCAATCTAGCGCCTTGATCTACGAGCAGTACTTC | CASSQSSALIYEQYF | TRBV4-2 | 15 | few | . | TRBJ2-7
TGTGCCAGCAGTTACAGGAAGACAGGGGGGAGGACTGAAGCTTTCTTT | CASSYRKTGGRTEAFF | TRBV6-6 | 16 | . | TRBD1 | TRBJ1-1
TGTGCCAGCAGGCCCCCGGTGGTCCTACTTAGCACAGATACGCAGTATTTT | CASRPPVVLLSTDTQYF | TRBV2 | 17 | . | . | TRBJ2-3
TGTGCCAGCAGCCTTATGAAAGACACTGAAGCTTTCTTT | CASSLMKDTEAFF | TRBV7-3 | 13 | . | . | TRBJ1-1
TGTGCCAGCAGCGAACCCCCAACAAGACTAGCGGGAATGGACGAGCAGTACTTC | CASSEPPTRLAGMDEQYF | TRBV7-2 | 18 | . | TRBD2 | TRBJ2-7
TGTGCCAGCTCGCAAGGACAGGGGGCCGGGAACACCATATATTTT | CASSQGQGAGNTIYF | TRBV18 | 15 | . | TRBD1 | TRBJ1-3
TGTGCCACCCGTGACAGGGCGAACACCGGGGAGCTGTTTTTT | CATRDRANTGELFF | TRBV19 | 14 | . | TRBD1 | TRBJ2-2
TGTGCCAGCAGCGGGCCATACCAAGAGACCCAGTACTTC | CASSGPYQETQYF | TRBV9 | 13 | . | . | TRBJ2-5
TGTGCCAGCAGCTTGAGCGGGACTAGCGGGAGAGAGACCCAGTACTTC | CASSLSGTSGRETQYF | TRBV5-4 | 16 | . | TRBD2 | TRBJ2-5
TGTGCCAGCAGCCAGCTGATTTTATCGTACACTGAAGCTTTCTTT | CASSQLILSYTEAFF | TRBV16 | 15 | . | . | TRBJ1-1
TGTGCCAGCAGCCCCCGGGACACCTATGGCTACACCTTC | CASSPRDTYGYTF | TRBV7-9 | 13 | once | . | TRBJ1-2
TGTGCCAGCGGACAGACAGGTGGGCAGTACTTC | CASGQTGGQYF | TRBV6-1 | 11 | . | . | TRBJ2-7
TGCGCCACCTCCGGGGGTTACAATGAGCAGTTCTTC | CATSGGYNEQFF | TRBV10-2 | 12 | . | . | TRBJ2-1
TGTGCCAGCAGCGTAGCCCCCAACGACCGCCTCGAGACCTTC | CASSVAPNDRLETF | TRBV9 | 14 | . | . | TRBJ1-2
TGTGCCAGCACAATCGACAGGGCCTCCTACGAGCAGTACTTC | CASTIDRASYEQYF | TRBV6-1 | 14 | . | TRBD1 | TRBJ2-7
TGTGCCACCGGGACACCAACAGGGGAGACCCAGTACTTC | CATGTPTGETQYF | TRBV2 | 13 | . | . | TRBJ2-5